Below, 27 T cell receptor beta chains from the same sample are listed, as sequenced in a study of neurological immune-mediated disorders. MiXCR, run by TCRdb on the 5' RACE reads, gives a single entry per CDR3 protein. The data show over 35,000 distinct CDR3 sequences, 2.5% seen once. The specimen sequenced was PBMCs. These receptors were collected from a man aged 25 to 40 with multiple sclerosis.

This clonotype was seen repeatedly, ten times or more. This rearrangement joins TRBV6-1 to TRBJ2-3; 9 positions agree with TRBD2. The J segment lost 4 bases and the V segment lost 3 bases, leaving 8 bases of the junction unmatched. Germline CDR1 reads MNHNS; CDR2 reads SASEGT. The CDR3 loop spans 16 amino acids. The CDR3 spells CASSDDLAGRADTQYF. The CDR3 nucleotides are TGTGCCAGCAGTGACGACCTAGCGGGGAGGGCAGATACGCAGTATTTT.

This clonotype was found many times. This rearrangement joins TRBV27 to TRBJ2-7; possibly TRBD2 for D (5 bases). The germline V and J ends were trimmed by 5 bases and 2 bases, with 13 bases remaining between them. The CDR3 is 14 amino acids. Germline CDR1 is MNHEY and CDR2 is SMNVEV (reference sequence). The CDR3 DNA reads TGTGCCAGCAGTCTACTAGTGGGGACCTACGAGCAGTACTTC. The encoded protein is CASSLLVGTYEQYF.

The chain recombines TRBV20-1 with TRBJ2-3; TRBD2 aligns across 10 bases. Germline V gene sequence: CDR1 DFQATT, CDR2 SNEGSKA (reference sequence). This CDR3 comprises 14 residues. Losses at the gene ends were 8 bases for V and 5 bases for J; bases not matched to a gene: 10. The CDR3 region is CSPGLAELGDTQYF. CDR3 bases: TGCAGTCCTGGACTAGCGGAGTTGGGAGATACGCAGTATTTT.

There are many counts of this clonotype. The chain joins TRBV12-3 or TRBV12-4 to TRBJ2-5; 7 nucleotides line up with TRBD2. The ends lost 1 base at V and 9 bases at J; junction bases unmatched: 8. This CDR3 region has 14 residues. The CDR3 is CASSLGGGSIAQYF. The CDR3 region has the DNA TGTGCCAGCAGTTTAGGCGGCGGGAGTATTGCCCAGTACTTC.

This clonotype was counted many times. The chain employs TRBV15 and TRBJ2-1; D unclear. In germline, CDR1 is LNHNV, CDR2 YYDKDF (reference sequence). Trimming took 0 bases from V and 9 from J, leaving 12 bases between them. The CDR3 has 14 amino acids. The CDR3: CATSRELKGFEQFF. The CDR3 bases are TGTGCCACCAGCAGAGAACTAAAAGGGTTTGAGCAGTTCTTC. Full variable domain (rest looked up from reference TRBV15 and TRBJ2-1): DAMVIQNPRYQVTQFGKPVTLSCSQTLNHNVMYWYQQKSSQAPKLLFHYYDKDFNNEADTPDNFQSRRPNTSFCFLDIRSPGLGDTAMYLCATSRELKGFEQFFGPGTRLTVL.

At least ten counts were recorded for this clonotype. The chain is built from TRBV2 and TRBJ1-1; the D is unclear. V was shortened by 2 bases and J by 10 bases, with 14 bases between the two germline ends. In germline, CDR1 is SNHLY, CDR2 FYNNEI. This CDR3 comprises 13 residues. CDR3 sequence: CASSETNRGSAFF. CDR3 DNA: TGTGCCAGCAGTGAAACCAACCGGGGATCAGCTTTCTTT.

This clonotype was found many times. The chain joins TRBV6-5 to TRBJ1-5; D remains unclear. From germline, CDR1 is MNHEY and CDR2 SVGAGI. The CDR3 runs to 14 residues. V gave up 0 bases and J gave up 7 bases, with 10 bases separating them. The CDR3 coding sequence is TGTGCCAGCAGTTACTCATGGGGTGGGCAGCCCCAGCATTTT. Residues: CASSYSWGGQPQHF.

Many counts were recorded for this clonotype. The chain links TRBV20-1 to TRBJ2-5; 8 bases are a match to TRBD2. Per the germline V gene, CDR1 is DFQATT and CDR2 is SNEGSKA (reference sequence). Trimming cost V 3 bases and J 5 bases; bases outside gene matches: 11. CDR3 length: 15 residues. CDR3 nucleotides: TGCAGTGCTAGTCCTCGCGGGAGGAAAGGGGAGACCCAGTACTTC. Its translation is CSASPRGRKGETQYF.

In this sample, this clonotype turned up many times. The chain recombines TRBV3-1 with TRBJ1-1; 10 bases are a match to TRBD1. V lost 3 bases, J lost 4 bases, and 5 bases stayed unmatched. The germline V gene has CDR1 LGHDT and CDR2 YNNKEL (reference sequence). CDR3 length: 15 amino acids. CDR3 in amino acids: CASSQIGTGATEAFF. CDR3 nucleotide sequence: TGTGCCAGCAGCCAGATCGGGACAGGGGCCACTGAAGCTTTCTTT. The variable domain in full, with the rest retrieved from reference TRBV3-1 and TRBJ1-1, is DTAVSQTPKYLVTQMGNDKSIKCEQNLGHDTMYWYKQDSKKFLKIMFSYNNKELIINETVPNRFSPKSPDKAHLNLHINSLELGDSAVYFCASSQIGTGATEAFFGQGTRLTVV.

This clonotype occurred many times. The chain is built from TRBV20-1 and TRBJ2-7; 11 positions agree with TRBD2. V lost 4 bases, J lost 1 base, and 6 bases stayed unmatched. CDR1 and CDR2 from the germline V gene are DFQATT and SNEGSKA (reference sequence). The CDR3 consists of 15 residues. CDR3 protein: CSANFGTSGSYEQYF. The CDR3 DNA is TGCAGTGCTAACTTCGGGACTAGCGGATCCTACGAGCAGTACTTC.

This clonotype was found many times. The gene calls are TRBV12-3 or TRBV12-4 and TRBJ1-1, with 7 positions matching TRBD1. CDR3 length: 13 amino acids. With V trimmed by 4 bases and J by 4 bases, 3 bases remained unmatched. DNA for the CDR3: TGTGCCAGCAGTTCAGGACAGGTCACTGAAGCTTTCTTT. It translates to CASSSGQVTEAFF.

This clonotype was seen at least ten times. The chain couples TRBV4-3 to TRBJ2-1; TRBD2 matches 9 bases. The germline V gene has CDR1 LGHNA and CDR2 YSLEER. The CDR3 extends over 16 amino acids. After removal of 1 base from V and 8 bases from J, the junction contained 9 bases not matched to a gene. The CDR3 reads CASSQGGAGGPYEQFF. CDR3 sequence (DNA): TGCGCCAGCAGCCAAGGAGGGGCGGGAGGGCCTTATGAGCAGTTCTTC.

Ten or more counts support this clonotype. The rearrangement links TRBV12-3 or TRBV12-4 to TRBJ1-2, with TRBD1 matching over 7 bases. This CDR3 is built from 16 residues. Unmatched junction bases numbered 9, after V lost 5 bases and J lost 0 bases. The CDR3 spells CASSLRPGTANYGYTF. The CDR3 bases are TGTGCCAGCAGTCTCCGCCCCGGGACAGCTAACTATGGCTACACCTTC.

In its sample, this clonotype was seen many times. The CDR3 loop reads CASSDHLQGAGNTIYF. The CDR3 DNA reads as TGTGCCAGCAGCGATCACCTACAGGGAGCTGGAAACACCATATATTTT. The chain uses TRBV7-6 and TRBJ1-3; D possibly corresponds to TRBD1 (6 bases). CDR1 is SGHVS and CDR2 is FNYEAQ in the germline V gene. CDR3 length: 16 amino acids. Trimming pared 5 bases from V and 2 bases from J, leaving 16 bases between.

This clonotype was recorded at least ten times. The chain joins TRBV20-1 to TRBJ2-1; maybe TRBD2 (5 bases). V dropped 1 base and J dropped 7 bases, with 14 bases sitting between them. Germline V gene lookup returns CDR1 DFQATT and CDR2 SNEGSKA (reference sequence). This CDR3 has 14 amino acids. CDR3 bases: TGCAGTGCTAGAGGACCGACGGGAACAAATGAGCAGTTCTTC. Translated, it gives CSARGPTGTNEQFF.

There are many counts of this clonotype. The chain carries TRBV12-3 or TRBV12-4 and TRBJ2-5; D might be TRBD1 (5 bases). Deletions cut 6 bases from V and 5 bases from J, with 16 bases between. The CDR3 has 14 residues. CDR3 sequence reads: CASSPAGSPETQYF. The CDR3 nucleotides read TGTGCCAGCAGCCCAGCAGGGTCACCGGAGACCCAGTACTTC.

This clonotype was counted ten times or more. The chain combines TRBV5-1 with TRBJ2-7, with 7 nucleotides matching TRBD1. The CDR3 has 15 residues. Trimming took 1 base from V and 6 from J; bases not matched to a gene: 10. Germline-derived CDR1 and CDR2 are SGHRS and YFSETQ. The CDR3 coding sequence is TGCGCCAGCAGCTTGTCTACAGGGGTGGGTGGCGAGCAGTACTTC. Amino acids: CASSLSTGVGGEQYF.

Many counts were recorded for this clonotype. The V call is TRBV19, the J call TRBJ2-4, with D perhaps assigned TRBD1 or TRBD2 (6 bases each). V dropped 7 bases and J dropped 12 bases, with 22 bases sitting between them. The CDR3 covers 14 residues. Germline V gene lookup returns CDR1 LNHDA and CDR2 SQIVND (reference sequence). As DNA, the CDR3 is TGTGCCAGTACCCGGGACCGCGAGGGGGGTTATCAGTACTTC. It translates to CASTRDREGGYQYF.

This clonotype was seen ten or more times. The chain is built from TRBV28 and TRBJ2-7, with 8 bases fitting TRBD1. This CDR3 contains 12 residues. J lost 3 bases, V lost 8 bases, and 3 bases had no gene match. CDR1 and CDR2 (germline): MDHEN, SYDVKM. The CDR3 sequence: CASQGAFYEQYF. CDR3 nucleotide sequence: TGTGCCAGCCAGGGGGCTTTCTACGAGCAGTACTTC.

This clonotype was seen many times. The chain joins TRBV14 to TRBJ2-1; 8 nucleotides align to TRBD1. CDR1 is SGHDN and CDR2 is FVKESK in the germline V gene. V gave up 0 bases and J gave up 8 bases; unmatched junction bases: 12. The length of the CDR3 is 17 residues. CDR3 nucleotides: TGTGCCAGCAGCCAAGACTCAGGGGGCCTATACATCGATGAGCAGTTCTTC. Protein: CASSQDSGGLYIDEQFF.

This clonotype has just a few counts. V and J are TRBV10-3 and TRBJ1-6, with unresolved D. The V end lost 4 bases, the J end lost 5 bases, and 3 bases lay between the germline ends. This CDR3 comprises 12 residues. CDR1 ENHRY and CDR2 SYGVKD come from the germline V gene. DNA of the CDR3: TGTGCCATCAGTGGAAATAATTCACCCCTCCACTTT. Its protein product is CAISGNNSPLHF.

This clonotype was seen ten or more times. The rearrangement uses TRBV5-1 and TRBJ2-1; tentatively, D is TRBD1 (5 bases). The CDR3 has 18 residues. CDR1 is SGHRS, CDR2 YFSETQ, per germline. Deletions cut 0 bases from V and 7 bases from J, with 23 bases between. Written as DNA, the CDR3 is TGCGCCAGCAGCTTGGTAGGGGTTAACAGGAAATTATTGAATGAGCAGTTCTTC. Residues: CASSLVGVNRKLLNEQFF.

Ten or more counts support this clonotype. This sequence joins TRBV5-1 and TRBJ2-3, with a possible D match to TRBD1 (6 bases). Trimming removed 1 base at V and 10 bases at J, with 19 bases between. There are 15 residues in the CDR3. Germline assignment: CDR1 SGHRS and CDR2 YFSETQ. The CDR3 coding sequence is TGCGCCAGCAGCTTGACTGGGGACAATATGATCGCGCAGTATTTT. Its translation: CASSLTGDNMIAQYF.

This clonotype was seen ten or more times. The CDR3 spells CASSNLGQGAYQPQHF. CDR3 bases: TGTGCCAGCAGCAACCTCGGCCAGGGGGCCTATCAGCCCCAGCATTTT. The J gene is TRBJ1-5, the V gene TRBV7-2, with TRBD1 matching 8 bases. In germline, CDR1 is SGHTA, CDR2 FQGNSA. The CDR3 consists of 16 residues. V dropped 5 bases and J dropped 5; count of bases not matched to a gene: 11.

This clonotype appeared many times. V and J are TRBV5-1 and TRBJ2-1; D gene ambiguous. The germline V and J ends were trimmed by 0 bases and 7 bases, with 5 bases remaining between them. The germline V gene encodes CDR1 SGHRS and CDR2 YFSETQ. CDR3 length equals 12 residues. In nucleotides, the CDR3 is TGCGCCAGCAGCTTGGTGCGTAATGAGCAGTTCTTC. Translated: CASSLVRNEQFF.

This clonotype was seen at least ten times. CDR3 nucleotide sequence: TGTGCCAGCAGTTACGGAAATGAAAAACTGTTTTTT. It translates to CASSYGNEKLFF. J is TRBJ1-4 and V is TRBV6-6; no clear D gene. Looked up from germline, CDR1 is MNHNY and CDR2 is SVGAGI (reference sequence). Between the trimmed V and J ends, which lost 2 bases and 5 bases, there was a span of 3 bases. CDR3 length equals 12 residues.

This clonotype was seen repeatedly, ten times or more. The chain combines TRBV7-9 with TRBJ1-4; 9 nucleotides align to TRBD1. CDR1 is SEHNR, CDR2 FQNEAQ, per germline (reference sequence). The V gene end was trimmed by 4 bases and the J gene end by 2 bases; junction bases not matched to a gene: 11. This CDR3 is built from 18 residues. In nucleotides, the CDR3 is TGTGCCAGCAGCTCCCCCGGACAGGGGATCTACACTAATGAAAAACTGTTTTTT. It encodes CASSSPGQGIYTNEKLFF.